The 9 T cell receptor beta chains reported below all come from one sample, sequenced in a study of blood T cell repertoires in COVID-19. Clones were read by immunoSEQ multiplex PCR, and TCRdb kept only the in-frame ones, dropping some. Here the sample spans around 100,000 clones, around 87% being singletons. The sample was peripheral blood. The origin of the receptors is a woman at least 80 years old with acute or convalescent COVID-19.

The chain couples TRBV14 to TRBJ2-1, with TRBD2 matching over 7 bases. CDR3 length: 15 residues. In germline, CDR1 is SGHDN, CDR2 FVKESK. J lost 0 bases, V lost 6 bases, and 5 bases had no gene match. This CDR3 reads CASSRPGGSYNEQFF. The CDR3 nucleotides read TGTGCCAGCAGTCGACCGGGGGGCTCCTACAATGAGCAGTTCTTC.

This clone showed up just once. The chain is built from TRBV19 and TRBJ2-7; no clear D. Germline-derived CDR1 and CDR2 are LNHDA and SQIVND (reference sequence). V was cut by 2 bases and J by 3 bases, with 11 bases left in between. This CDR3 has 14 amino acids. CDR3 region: CASSINSPVYEQYF. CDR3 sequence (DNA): TGTGCCAGTAGTATAAACAGCCCTGTCTACGAGCAGTACTTC.

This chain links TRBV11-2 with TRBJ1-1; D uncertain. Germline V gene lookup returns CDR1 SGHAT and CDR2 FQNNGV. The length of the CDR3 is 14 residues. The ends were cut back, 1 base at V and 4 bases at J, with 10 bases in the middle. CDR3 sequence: CASSLAWSGTEAFF. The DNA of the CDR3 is TGTGCCAGCAGCTTAGCTTGGTCGGGCACTGAAGCTTTCTTT.

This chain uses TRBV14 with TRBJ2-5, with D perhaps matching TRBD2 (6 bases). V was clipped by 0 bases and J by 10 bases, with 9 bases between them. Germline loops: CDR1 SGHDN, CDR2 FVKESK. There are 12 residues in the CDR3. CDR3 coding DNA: TGTGCCAGCAGCCAAGATGCGGGACGCCAGTACTTC. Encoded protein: CASSQDAGRQYF.

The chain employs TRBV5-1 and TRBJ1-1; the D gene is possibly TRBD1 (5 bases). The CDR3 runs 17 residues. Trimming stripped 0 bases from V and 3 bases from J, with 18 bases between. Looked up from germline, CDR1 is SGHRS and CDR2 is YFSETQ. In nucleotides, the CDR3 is TGCGCCAGCAGCTTGGGTCAGGGCGACGTATTTGACACTGAAGCTTTCTTT. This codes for CASSLGQGDVFDTEAFF.

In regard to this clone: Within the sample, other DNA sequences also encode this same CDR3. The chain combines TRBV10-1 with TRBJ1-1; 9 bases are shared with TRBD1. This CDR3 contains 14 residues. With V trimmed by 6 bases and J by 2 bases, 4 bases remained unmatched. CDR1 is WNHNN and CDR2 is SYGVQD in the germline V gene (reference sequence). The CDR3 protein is CASSPGQGNTEAFF. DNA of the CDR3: TGCGCCAGCAGCCCGGGACAGGGTAACACTGAAGCTTTCTTT.

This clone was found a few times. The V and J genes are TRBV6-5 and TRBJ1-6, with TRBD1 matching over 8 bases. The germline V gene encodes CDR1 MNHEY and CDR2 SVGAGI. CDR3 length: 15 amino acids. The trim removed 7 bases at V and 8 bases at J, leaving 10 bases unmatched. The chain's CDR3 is CASTPRTGWDSPLHF. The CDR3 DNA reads TGTGCCAGCACGCCTCGGACAGGGTGGGATTCACCCCTCCACTTT.

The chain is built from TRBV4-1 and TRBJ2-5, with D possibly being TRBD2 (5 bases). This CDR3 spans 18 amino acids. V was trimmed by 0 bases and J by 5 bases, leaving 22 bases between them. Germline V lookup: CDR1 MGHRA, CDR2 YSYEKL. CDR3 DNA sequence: TGCGCCAGCAGCCAAGAGCAGGCAGCGGCGGCCCCCGGGGAGACCCAGTACTTC. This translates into CASSQEQAAAAPGETQYF.

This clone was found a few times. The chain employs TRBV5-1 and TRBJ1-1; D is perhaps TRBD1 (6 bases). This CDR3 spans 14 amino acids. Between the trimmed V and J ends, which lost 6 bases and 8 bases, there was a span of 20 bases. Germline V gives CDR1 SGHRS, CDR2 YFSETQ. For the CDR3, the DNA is TGCGCCAGCACGCGGGAGTGGGGGGCGGGAGAAGCTTTCTTT. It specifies CASTREWGAGEAFF.